Following are 4 T cell receptor beta chains from one sample sequenced in a study of shared clonotypes between healthy human individuals. Profiling relied on immunoSEQ multiplex PCR, and the TCRdb table lists in-frame clones only, not all of them. The sample includes over 2,000,000 clones, around 93% of them seen just once. Naive CD8 cells were CD45RO-negative, positively selected for CCR7, excluding terminally differentiated effector memory CD45RA+ cells. Sample: naive CD8+ T cells from PBMCs. The receptors stem from a man aged 18 to 30 in good health. Some clones in this sample may be carry-over from other donors' samples.

The rearrangement uses TRBV29-1 and TRBJ2-1; D not certain. The CDR3 contains 15 residues. The germline V gene has CDR1 SQVTM and CDR2 ANQGSEA. V was shortened by 6 bases and J by 4 bases, with 19 bases between the two germline ends. CDR3 region: CSVLLDSIGYNEQFF. DNA of the CDR3: TGCAGCGTCCTCCTAGACTCCATAGGGTACAATGAGCAGTTCTTC.

The rearrangement uses TRBV19 and TRBJ1-2; D remains unclear. CDR3 size: 15 residues. Germline CDR1 reads LNHDA; CDR2 reads SQIVND (reference sequence). Trimming took 5 bases from V and 5 from J, leaving 18 bases between them. CDR3 loop: CASSLSHSGQYGYTF. CDR3 sequence (DNA): TGTGCCAGTAGTTTGTCCCACTCCGGGCAGTATGGCTACACCTTC.

J is TRBJ2-7 and V is TRBV27, with D perhaps given as TRBD1 or TRBD2 (6 bases each). The CDR3 runs to 12 residues. CDR1 and CDR2 from the germline V gene are MNHEY and SMNVEV (reference sequence). With 6 bases removed from V and 6 bases from J, the gap between germline ends came to 12 bases. DNA for the CDR3: TGTGCCAGCAGCCGGGGGCTCCGCGAGCAGTACTTC. It encodes CASSRGLREQYF.

V is TRBV11-3 and J is TRBJ2-7; TRBD1 aligns across 7 bases. CDR3 length: 14 amino acids. Germline V gene lookup returns CDR1 SGHNT and CDR2 YENEEA. Trimming took 5 bases from V and 3 from J; bases not matched to a gene: 7. Here the CDR3 reads CASSPAGQDYEQYF. The CDR3 region has the DNA TGTGCCAGCAGCCCCGCCGGACAGGACTACGAGCAGTACTTC.